Below are 25 T cell receptor beta chains sequenced from a single sample in a study of Ad26.COV2.S vaccination and SARS-CoV-2 variants. Treatment reported: around 19 received Ad26.COV2.S at low or high dose, single or two shots; 5 received placebo; per-sample allocation not given. Sampling took place 63 days after the first vaccine or placebo injection. The table came from immunoSEQ multiplex PCR; TCRdb's copy has only in-frame clones and leaves some out. The repertoire holds roughly 510,000 clones, with about 83% as singletons. The sample was peripheral blood, taken in a trial of Ad26.COV2.S vaccine versus placebo. All receptors derive from a person aged 18 to 59 who received the Ad26.COV2.S COVID-19 vaccine or a placebo.

The chain combines TRBV6-2 or TRBV6-3 with TRBJ1-5; a weak D match, TRBD1 (5 bases). Germline V CDR1 and CDR2: MNHEY, SVGEGT. The V end was cut by 2 bases, the J end by 0 bases, with 11 bases between. The CDR3 spans 16 residues. In DNA form, the CDR3 reads TGTGCCAGCAGTTACCCTCGACAGACTAGCAATCAGCCCCAGCATTTT. Its protein product is CASSYPRQTSNQPQHF.

The gene calls are TRBV6-4 and TRBJ2-3, with D unclear. The V and J ends lost 3 bases and 2 bases respectively, with 6 bases between them. CDR3 length: 13 amino acids. In germline, CDR1 is MRHNA, CDR2 SNTAGT. The CDR3 is CASSEHITDTQYF. CDR3 bases: TGTGCCAGCAGTGAGCACATCACAGATACGCAGTATTTT.

The chain has TRBV7-6 and TRBJ2-1; TRBD2 aligns across 12 bases. Germline V gene lookup returns CDR1 SGHVS and CDR2 FNYEAQ. CDR3 length: 16 residues. J lost 8 bases, V lost 5 bases, and 10 bases had no gene match. The CDR3 is CASSQGGLAGGDEQFF. For the CDR3, the DNA is TGTGCCAGCAGCCAAGGGGGACTAGCGGGTGGAGATGAGCAGTTCTTC.

The chain carries TRBV9 and TRBJ1-1, with D possibly matching TRBD1 (6 bases). This CDR3 region has 14 residues. Germline assignment: CDR1 SGDLS and CDR2 YYNGEE. V gave up 0 bases and J gave up 7 bases, with 13 bases separating them. This CDR3 reads CASSVAGRDIEAFF. In nucleotides, the CDR3 is TGTGCCAGCAGCGTAGCTGGCCGGGACATTGAAGCTTTCTTT. Together with reference TRBV9 and TRBJ1-1, the CDR3 gives the full variable domain: DSGVTQTPKHLITATGQRVTLRCSPRSGDLSVYWYQQSLDQGLQFLIQYYNGEERAKGNILERFSAQQFPDLHSELNLSSLELGDSALYFCASSVAGRDIEAFFGQGTRLTVV.

J is TRBJ2-1 and V is TRBV29-1; D possibly corresponds to TRBD2 (6 bases). Germline lookup yields CDR1 SQVTM and CDR2 ANQGSEA. The V gene lost 1 base and the J gene lost 7 bases, with 11 bases spanning the gap. The CDR3 covers 13 residues. The CDR3 reads CSVEGPSANEQFF. CDR3 sequence (DNA): TGCAGCGTTGAAGGCCCTAGCGCGAATGAGCAGTTCTTC.

J is TRBJ2-6 and V is TRBV19; TRBD1 is a possible D gene (6 bases). Per germline, CDR1 LNHDA and CDR2 SQIVND (reference sequence). V lost 1 base and J 0 bases, leaving 7 bases between the germline ends. The CDR3 has 16 residues. The CDR3 coding sequence is TGTGCCAGTAGTATAGCACAGGGCTCTGGGGCCAACGTCCTGACTTTC. This gives the protein CASSIAQGSGANVLTF.

The J gene is TRBJ1-3, the V gene TRBV5-4; D gene ambiguous. Germline lookup yields CDR1 SGHNT and CDR2 YYREEE (reference sequence). The V and J ends lost 3 bases and 7 bases respectively, with 5 bases between them. This CDR3 has 11 residues. The CDR3 nucleotides are TGTGCCAGCAGCTGGGGTAACACCATATATTTT. It translates to CASSWGNTIYF.

This chain links TRBV11-2 with TRBJ2-3, with TRBD2 identical over 9 bases. CDR3 size: 19 residues. The ends lost 3 bases at V and 6 bases at J; junction bases unmatched: 19. Germline CDR1 and CDR2: SGHAT and FQNNGV. CDR3 DNA sequence: TGTGCCAGCAGCTTCGTCTTGGCTAGCGGGATCAAGCGGGGGGATACGCAGTATTTT. Translated: CASSFVLASGIKRGDTQYF.

The chain joins TRBV28 to TRBJ2-7; D perhaps matches TRBD2 (5 bases). The V end was cut by 3 bases, the J end by 1 base, with 7 bases between. The CDR3 totals 13 residues. Germline V gene data show CDR1 as MDHEN and CDR2 as SYDVKM. The CDR3 reads CASSFERSYEQYF. In DNA, the CDR3 is TGTGCCAGCAGTTTCGAGCGGTCCTACGAGCAGTACTTC.

V is TRBV3-1 (or the pseudogene TRBV3-2) and J is TRBJ1-2, with 8 bases aligning to TRBD1. Germline CDR1 LGHDT, CDR2 YNNKEL (reference sequence). J gave up 13 bases and V 0 bases, and 7 bases lay outside the gene matches. The CDR3 is 13 residues long. The CDR3 region is CASSQDTGQGGTF. CDR3 sequence (DNA): TGTGCCAGCAGCCAAGATACAGGACAGGGAGGCACCTTC.

This clone was detected a few times. This chain joins TRBV7-3 and TRBJ1-5, with D unresolved. Trimming removed 5 bases from V and 3 bases from J, with 8 bases in between. The CDR3 extends over 13 amino acids. CDR1 SGHTA and CDR2 FQGTGA come from the germline V gene. DNA for the CDR3: TGTGCCAGCAGCAAGGGCCCCAATCAGCCCCAGCATTTT. As protein: CASSKGPNQPQHF.

The chain has TRBV5-1 and TRBJ1-1; 11 bases line up with TRBD1. The V gene's germline CDR1 is SGHRS and CDR2 YFSETQ. V was clipped by 4 bases and J by 2 bases; unmatched bases: 4. The CDR3 is 15 residues long. Here the CDR3 DNA reads TGCGCCAGCAGCGCCGGACAGGGGGCAAACACTGAAGCTTTCTTT. Translated, it gives CASSAGQGANTEAFF.

DNA for the CDR3: TGCGCCAGCATTCCGACCTGGGACAGTATTAATTCACCCCTCCACTTT. Its protein is CASIPTWDSINSPLHF. The chain combines TRBV23-1 with TRBJ1-6, with 7 bases aligning to TRBD1. TRBV23-1 is labeled an ORF, and its function is uncertain. The CDR3 consists of 16 residues. Losses at the gene ends were 7 bases for V and 6 bases for J; bases not matched to a gene: 12.

J is TRBJ1-2 and V is TRBV14, with 9 nucleotides matching TRBD1. The CDR3 has 18 amino acids. The V and J ends lost 6 bases and 4 bases, in that order; junction bases with no gene match: 18. The germline V gene encodes CDR1 SGHDN and CDR2 FVKESK. DNA for the CDR3: TGTGCCAGCAGACCTACCGACTTGGGACAGGGAGGCGCCTATGGCTACACCTTC. Protein sequence: CASRPTDLGQGGAYGYTF.

The chain links TRBV10-3 to TRBJ2-7; TRBD2 is a possible D gene (5 bases). In germline, CDR1 is ENHRY, CDR2 SYGVKD. The CDR3 is made up of 15 amino acids. The V end was cut by 6 bases, the J end by 3 bases, with 18 bases between. This CDR3 is CAIRTTVGRDYEQYF. DNA of the CDR3: TGTGCCATCAGGACTACTGTGGGTAGGGACTACGAGCAGTACTTC.

The J gene is TRBJ2-7, the V gene TRBV5-4; 10 nucleotides align to TRBD2. The V segment lost 3 bases and the J segment 7 bases; nucleotides outside the gene matches: 7. The CDR3 has 14 amino acids. Germline values: CDR1 SGHNT, CDR2 YYREEE (reference sequence). Here the CDR3 reads CASSSIQAGGEQYF. CDR3 nucleotides: TGTGCCAGCAGCTCCATCCAAGCGGGAGGGGAGCAGTACTTC.

The J gene is TRBJ2-7, the V gene TRBV7-9; D not resolved. With 1 base removed from V and 3 bases from J, the gap between germline ends came to 4 bases. CDR1 and CDR2 from the germline V gene are SEHNR and FQNEAQ (reference sequence). The CDR3 length is 12 residues. This CDR3 reads CASSLVGYEQYF. The CDR3 coding sequence is TGTGCCAGCAGCTTAGTTGGCTACGAGCAGTACTTC.

This chain uses TRBV4-3 with TRBJ1-2; D unresolved. The V gene's germline CDR1 is LGHNA and CDR2 YSLEER. V lost 3 bases and J 4 bases, leaving 15 bases between the germline ends. The CDR3 runs to 15 residues. In DNA form, the CDR3 reads TGCGCCAGCAGCCAGGCCGGACGGTCTATCTATGGCTACACCTTC. This sequence encodes CASSQAGRSIYGYTF.

V gene TRBV7-9 combines with J gene TRBJ2-7, with D unclear. The germline CDR1 and CDR2 sequences are SEHNR and FQNEAQ (reference sequence). The CDR3 is 12 amino acids. The V end was cut by 5 bases, the J end by 5 bases, with 10 bases between. The CDR3 reads CASSRILNEQYF. The DNA of the CDR3 is TGTGCCAGCAGCCGCATTTTGAACGAGCAGTACTTC.

The chain employs TRBV19 and TRBJ1-6, with D perhaps TRBD1 (5 bases). Germline assignment: CDR1 LNHDA and CDR2 SQIVND (reference sequence). CDR3 length: 12 residues. V was cut by 4 bases and J by 10 bases, with 8 bases left in between. Here the CDR3 DNA reads TGTGCCAGTAGTAGGGGGAGATCACCCCTCCACTTT. It encodes CASSRGRSPLHF.

V usage is TRBV19 and J usage is TRBJ1-6, with 7 bases identical to TRBD1. The CDR3 contains 12 residues. CDR1 is LNHDA, CDR2 SQIVND, per germline (reference sequence). Germline trimming cut 4 bases from V and 11 bases from J; bases unmatched to any gene: 2. The CDR3 spells CASSTGQTPLHF. In DNA form, the CDR3 reads TGTGCCAGTAGTACGGGACAGACACCCCTCCACTTT. The entire variable domain, with the rest obtained from reference TRBV19 and TRBJ1-6, is as follows: DGGITQSPKYLFRKEGQNVTLSCEQNLNHDAMYWYRQDPGQGLRLIYYSQIVNDFQKGDIAEGYSVSREKKESFPLTVTSAQKNPTAFYLCASSTGQTPLHFGNGTRLTVT.

This chain links TRBV6-5 with TRBJ1-2; perhaps TRBD1 as D (6 bases). The ends were cut back, 5 bases at V and 4 bases at J, with 11 bases in the middle. There are 13 residues in the CDR3. Germline V gives CDR1 MNHEY, CDR2 SVGAGI. The CDR3 sequence is CASSLDRTYGYTF. The CDR3 DNA reads TGTGCCAGCAGTCTAGACAGGACCTATGGCTACACCTTC.

The rearrangement links TRBV2 to TRBJ1-2; TRBD1 aligns across 8 bases. The CDR3 spans 12 residues. The germline V gene encodes CDR1 SNHLY and CDR2 FYNNEI. V shed 7 bases, J shed 7 bases, and the junction held 5 bases outside the gene matches. The CDR3 coding sequence is TGTGCCAGCACCCTCAGGGGGCGTGGCTACACCTTC. Residues: CASTLRGRGYTF. Complete variable domain (other parts from reference TRBV2 and TRBJ1-2): EPEVTQTPSHQVTQMGQEVILRCVPISNHLYFYWYRQILGQKVEFLVSFYNNEISEKSEIFDDQFSVERPDGSNFTLKIRSTKLEDSAMYFCASTLRGRGYTFGSGTRLTVV.

This clone has only a few counts. The chain has TRBV7-3 and TRBJ2-7; D tentatively fits TRBD1 or TRBD2 (7 bases each). With 5 bases removed from V and 6 bases from J, the gap between germline ends came to 14 bases. The CDR3 loop spans 13 amino acids. Germline CDR1 is SGHTA and CDR2 is FQGTGA. Here the CDR3 reads CASSPQGGSEQYF. The CDR3 nucleotides are TGTGCCAGCAGCCCCCAGGGGGGGAGCGAGCAGTACTTC.

This clone is a singleton in its sample. V gene TRBV28 combines with J gene TRBJ1-2, with 7 nucleotides matching TRBD1. The germline gives CDR1 MDHEN, CDR2 SYDVKM. Trimming took 6 bases from V and 0 from J; bases not matched to a gene: 7. The CDR3 has 15 amino acids. CDR3 nucleotide sequence: TGTGCCAGCAGGGACCGACAGGGACCTAACTATGGCTACACCTTC. Protein sequence: CASRDRQGPNYGYTF.